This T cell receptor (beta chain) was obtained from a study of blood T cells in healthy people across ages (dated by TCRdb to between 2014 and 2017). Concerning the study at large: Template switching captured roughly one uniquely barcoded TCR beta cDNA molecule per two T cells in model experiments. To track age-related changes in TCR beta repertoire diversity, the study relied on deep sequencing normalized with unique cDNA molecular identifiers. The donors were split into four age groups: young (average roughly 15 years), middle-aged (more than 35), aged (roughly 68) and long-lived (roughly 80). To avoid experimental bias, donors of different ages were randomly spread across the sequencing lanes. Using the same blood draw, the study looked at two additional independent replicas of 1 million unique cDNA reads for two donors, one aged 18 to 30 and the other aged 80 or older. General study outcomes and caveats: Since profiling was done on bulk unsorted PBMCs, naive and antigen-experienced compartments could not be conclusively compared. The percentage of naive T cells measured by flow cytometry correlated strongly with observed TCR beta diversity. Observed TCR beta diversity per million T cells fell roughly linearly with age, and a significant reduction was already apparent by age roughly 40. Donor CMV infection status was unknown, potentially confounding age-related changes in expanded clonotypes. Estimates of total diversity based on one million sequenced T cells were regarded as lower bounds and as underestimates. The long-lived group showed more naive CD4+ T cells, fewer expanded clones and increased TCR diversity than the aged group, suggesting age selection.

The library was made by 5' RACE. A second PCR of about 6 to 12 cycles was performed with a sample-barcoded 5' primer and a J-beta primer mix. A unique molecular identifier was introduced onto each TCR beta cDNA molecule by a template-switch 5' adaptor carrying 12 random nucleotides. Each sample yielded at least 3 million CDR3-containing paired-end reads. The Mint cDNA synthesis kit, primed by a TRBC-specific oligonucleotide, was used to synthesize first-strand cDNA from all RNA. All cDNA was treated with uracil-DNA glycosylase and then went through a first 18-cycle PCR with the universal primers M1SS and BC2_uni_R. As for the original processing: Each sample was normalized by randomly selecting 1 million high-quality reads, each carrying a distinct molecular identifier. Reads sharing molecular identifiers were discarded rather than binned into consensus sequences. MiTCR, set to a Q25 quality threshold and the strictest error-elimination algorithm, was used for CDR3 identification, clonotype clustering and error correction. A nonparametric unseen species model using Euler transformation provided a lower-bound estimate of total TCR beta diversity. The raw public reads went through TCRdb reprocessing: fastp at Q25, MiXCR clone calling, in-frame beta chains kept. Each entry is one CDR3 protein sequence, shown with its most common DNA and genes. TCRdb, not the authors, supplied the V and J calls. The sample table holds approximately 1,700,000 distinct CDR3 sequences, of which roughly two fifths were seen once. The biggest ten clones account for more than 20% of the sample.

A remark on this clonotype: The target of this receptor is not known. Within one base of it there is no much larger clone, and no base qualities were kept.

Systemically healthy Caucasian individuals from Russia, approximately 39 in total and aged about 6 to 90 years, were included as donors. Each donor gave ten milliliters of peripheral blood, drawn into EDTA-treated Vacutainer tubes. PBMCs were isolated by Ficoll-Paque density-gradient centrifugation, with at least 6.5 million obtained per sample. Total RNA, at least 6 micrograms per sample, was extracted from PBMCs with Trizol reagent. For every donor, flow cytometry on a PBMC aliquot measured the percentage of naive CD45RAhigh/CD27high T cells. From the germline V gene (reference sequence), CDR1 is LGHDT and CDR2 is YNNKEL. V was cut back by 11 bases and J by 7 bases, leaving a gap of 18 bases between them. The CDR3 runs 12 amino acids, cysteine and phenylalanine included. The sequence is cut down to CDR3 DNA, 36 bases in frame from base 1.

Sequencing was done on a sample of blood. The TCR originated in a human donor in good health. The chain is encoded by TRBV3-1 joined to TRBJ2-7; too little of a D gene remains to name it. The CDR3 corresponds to CASTQWQTEQYF. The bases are TGTGCCTCTACCCAGTGGCAGACGGAGCAGTACTTC.